One sample yielded the 17 T cell receptor beta chains listed below, sequenced in a study of shared clonotypes between healthy human individuals. The table came from immunoSEQ multiplex PCR; TCRdb's copy has only in-frame clones and leaves some out. This table holds about a million clones, around 77% found once. The sequencing input was memory CD4+ T cells from PBMCs. Subset specified: CD45RA-negative fraction. The source is a man between 18 and 35 years old in good health. Some clones in this sample may be carry-over from other donors' samples.

Turning to this clone: This CDR3 is also generated by other DNA sequences in the sample. V gene TRBV5-1 combines with J gene TRBJ1-2, with 8 bases lining up with TRBD1. Germline CDR1 reads SGHRS; CDR2 reads YFSETQ. The CDR3 consists of 13 residues. The ends lost 4 bases at V and 8 bases at J; junction bases unmatched: 7. The CDR3: CASSPGQGEGYTF. As DNA, the CDR3 is TGCGCCAGCAGCCCCGGACAGGGAGAGGGCTACACCTTC.

The rearrangement uses TRBV5-1 and TRBJ2-6; 7 nucleotides align to TRBD2. The CDR3 covers 15 residues. Trimming at V came to 2 bases and at J to 2 bases, leaving 1 base not matched to a gene. From germline, CDR1 is SGHRS and CDR2 YFSETQ. CDR3 region: CASSLAGPGANVLTF. For the CDR3, the DNA is TGCGCCAGCAGCTTAGCGGGGCCTGGGGCCAACGTCCTGACTTTC.

The chain joins TRBV5-1 to TRBJ2-7; 11 bases are shared with TRBD2. This CDR3 is 15 amino acids long. Trimming took 4 bases from V and 7 from J; bases not matched to a gene: 10. Per the germline V gene, CDR1 is SGHRS and CDR2 is YFSETQ. CDR3 DNA: TGCGCCAGCAGCCCCCCACTAGCGGGAGATGAGGAGCAGTACTTC. Its translation: CASSPPLAGDEEQYF.

This clone has just one count. V and J are TRBV15 and TRBJ2-2; 8 bases align to TRBD2. J lost 5 bases, V lost 3 bases, and 2 bases had no gene match. CDR1 LNHNV and CDR2 YYDKDF come from the germline V gene (reference sequence). This CDR3 spans 14 amino acids. Here the CDR3 reads CATSRVAGTGELFF. The CDR3 bases are TGTGCCACCAGCAGGGTAGCGGGAACCGGGGAGCTGTTTTTT.

This clone came up many times. The chain has TRBV7-2 and TRBJ1-2, with D possibly being TRBD1 (5 bases). Deletions cut 5 bases from V and 8 bases from J, with 24 bases between. This CDR3 has 16 residues. CDR1 SGHTA and CDR2 FQGNSA come from the germline V gene. The CDR3 protein is CASSPGLGDAGAGYTF. CDR3 nucleotide sequence: TGTGCCAGCAGCCCAGGGCTGGGAGATGCGGGTGCGGGCTACACCTTC. The full variable domain, with the rest looked up from reference TRBV7-2 and TRBJ1-2, is GAGVSQSPSNKVTEKGKDVELRCDPISGHTALYWYRQSLGQGLEFLIYFQGNSAPDKSGLPSDRFSAERTGGSVSTLTIQRTQQEDSAVYLCASSPGLGDAGAGYTFGSGTRLTVV.

The chain carries TRBV7-3 and TRBJ2-1; TRBD2 is a possible D gene (5 bases). The CDR3 spans 14 residues. V lost 5 bases to trimming and J lost 6 bases, with 14 bases between them. Germline V gives CDR1 SGHTA, CDR2 FQGTGA. The CDR3 DNA reads TGTGCCAGCAGCCCGCCGGACTCGCTCAATGAGCAGTTCTTC. Amino acids: CASSPPDSLNEQFF.

CDR3 protein: CASSQPFGGRAVDTQYF. The CDR3 coding sequence is TGCGCCAGCAGCCAACCTTTTGGGGGGCGCGCCGTAGATACGCAGTATTTT. The rearrangement joins TRBV5-1 to TRBJ2-3, with D perhaps assigned TRBD1 or TRBD2 (6 bases each). Trimming stripped 4 bases from V and 5 bases from J, with 23 bases between. Germline CDR1 SGHRS, CDR2 YFSETQ. The CDR3 runs 17 residues.

This clone turned up a few times. This chain uses TRBV4-1 with TRBJ2-1; 9 bases align to TRBD2. CDR1 and CDR2 (germline): MGHRA, YSYEKL. The CDR3 length is 15 residues. With 4 bases clipped from V and 15 bases from J, the junction kept 16 bases outside the gene matches. The CDR3 region is CASSLYGVAGDQMFF. The CDR3 nucleotides read TGCGCCAGCAGCCTCTATGGAGTAGCGGGAGACCAAATGTTCTTC.

This rearrangement joins TRBV7-9 to TRBJ1-5; the D is unclear. With 3 bases removed from V and 7 bases from J, the gap between germline ends came to 10 bases. Looked up from germline, CDR1 is SEHNR and CDR2 is FQNEAQ (reference sequence). This CDR3 region has 13 residues. CDR3 bases: TGTGCCAGCAGCTTTCAGCCTGAACAGCCCCAGCATTTT. It specifies CASSFQPEQPQHF.

This clone was observed once. Possible read error: a much larger clone is one base away. V and J are TRBV6-1 and TRBJ1-5; the D is unclear. V dropped 3 bases and J dropped 0 bases, with 3 bases sitting between them. This CDR3 has 13 residues. CDR1 and CDR2 (germline): MNHNS, SASEGT. The CDR3 protein is CASSDVSNQPQHF. The CDR3 DNA reads as TGTGCCAGCAGTGATGTTAGCAATCAGCCCCAGCATTTT.

The chain couples TRBV7-3 to TRBJ2-3; D unclear. V lost 5 bases and J lost 4, with 7 bases in between. Germline CDR1 and CDR2: SGHTA and FQGTGA. This CDR3 contains 12 residues. The chain's CDR3 is CASSESADTQYF. The DNA for the CDR3 is TGTGCCAGCAGCGAAAGCGCAGATACGCAGTATTTT. The complete variable domain, with remaining parts taken from reference TRBV7-3 and TRBJ2-3, reads GAGVSQTPSNKVTEKGKYVELRCDPISGHTALYWYRQSLGQGPEFLIYFQGTGAADDSGLPNDRFFAVRPEGSVSTLKIQRTERGDSAVYLCASSESADTQYFGPGTRLTVL.

This clone was counted once. V and J are TRBV7-2 and TRBJ2-1; TRBD1 matches 8 bases. The J segment lost 0 bases and the V segment lost 6 bases, leaving 7 bases of the junction unmatched. This CDR3 has 16 amino acids. CDR1 SGHTA and CDR2 FQGNSA come from the germline V gene. The CDR3 sequence: CASSLTGAGSYNEQFF. CDR3 DNA sequence: TGTGCCAGCAGTTTGACAGGGGCAGGCTCCTACAATGAGCAGTTCTTC.

This clone was found a few times. The chain has TRBV5-4 and TRBJ2-2, with D perhaps TRBD1 (6 bases). CDR3 size: 15 residues. Trimming took off 0 bases at V and 5 bases at J, with 11 bases between the two ends. Germline V gene lookup returns CDR1 SGHNT and CDR2 YYREEE (reference sequence). CDR3 DNA: TGTGCCAGCAGCTTGGATACAGGGAATACCGGGGAGCTGTTTTTT. Protein: CASSLDTGNTGELFF.

V and J are TRBV30 and TRBJ2-5, with a possible D match to TRBD2 (7 bases). This CDR3 is 13 amino acids long. Per germline, CDR1 GTSNPN and CDR2 SVGIG (reference sequence). V was shortened by 2 bases and J by 7 bases, with 14 bases between the two germline ends. CDR3 nucleotides: TGTGCCTGGAGTATTAGGGGAGGGGGGACCCAGTACTTC. Translating gives CAWSIRGGGTQYF.

CDR3 DNA: TGTGCCAGCAGTGTGGACGGGATGGATGGCTACACCTTC. Residues: CASSVDGMDGYTF. The rearrangement links TRBV6-5 to TRBJ1-2; D uncertain. Between the trimmed V and J ends, which lost 5 bases and 6 bases, there was a span of 13 bases. The CDR3 has 13 residues. Germline V gene sequence: CDR1 MNHEY, CDR2 SVGAGI.

This chain links TRBV6-5 with TRBJ2-1, with D perhaps being TRBD1 or TRBD2 (5 bases each). Trimming took off 7 bases at V and 5 bases at J, with 18 bases between the two ends. Germline CDR1 reads MNHEY; CDR2 reads SVGAGI. The CDR3 has 15 amino acids. This CDR3 is CASKAGTGSDNEQFF. CDR3 sequence (DNA): TGTGCCAGCAAGGCCGGGACCGGTTCCGACAATGAGCAGTTCTTC.

V is TRBV2 and J is TRBJ1-5; TRBD1 is a possible D gene (6 bases). CDR3 size: 14 residues. Trimming took off 3 bases at V and 6 bases at J, with 12 bases between the two ends. Germline V lookup: CDR1 SNHLY, CDR2 FYNNEI. In nucleotides, the CDR3 is TGTGCCAGCAGTGATTCGACAGGCGGTCAGCCCCAGCATTTT. It is translated as CASSDSTGGQPQHF. Together with reference TRBV2 and TRBJ1-5, the CDR3 gives the full variable domain: EPEVTQTPSHQVTQMGQEVILRCVPISNHLYFYWYRQILGQKVEFLVSFYNNEISEKSEIFDDQFSVERPDGSNFTLKIRSTKLEDSAMYFCASSDSTGGQPQHFGDGTRLSIL.